The 9 T cell receptor beta chains presented below share a single source sample, sequenced in a study of cytotoxic CD8 clonotypes in ibrutinib-treated CLL. The method was immunoSEQ multiplex PCR; TCRdb's version includes in-frame clones alone and lacks a portion of them. The sample shows more than 30,000 clones, about 70% of them seen only once. The sample was PBMCs, taken before ibrutinib treatment. All receptors come from a human donor with chronic lymphocytic leukemia.

This clone was seen just once. This sequence joins TRBV27 and TRBJ2-7; no clear D. The CDR3 spans 13 residues. V dropped 6 bases and J dropped 4 bases, with 13 bases sitting between them. Germline loops: CDR1 MNHEY, CDR2 SMNVEV (reference sequence). The DNA of the CDR3 is TGTGCCAGCAGCCATAGGGTGGGGTACGAGCAGTACTTC. Its protein product is CASSHRVGYEQYF.

The V gene is TRBV18, the J gene TRBJ2-3; 8 bases line up with TRBD2. This CDR3 is built from 15 residues. With V trimmed by 2 bases and J by 2 bases, 3 bases remained unmatched. Germline CDR1 reads KGHSH; CDR2 reads LQKENI. CDR3 loop: CASSPGGGNTDTQYF. DNA of the CDR3: TGTGCCAGCTCACCAGGCGGGGGGAACACAGATACGCAGTATTTT.

V is TRBV7-3 and J is TRBJ1-1; no clear D gene. The CDR3 spans 13 residues. Trimming removed 2 bases at V and 2 bases at J, with 6 bases between. CDR1 and CDR2 from the germline V gene are SGHTA and FQGTGA. The CDR3 DNA follows: TGTGCCAGCAGCTTAGACCTAAACACTGAAGCTTTCTTT. As protein: CASSLDLNTEAFF.

The V gene is TRBV6-5, the J gene TRBJ2-7; D is possibly TRBD1 (6 bases). V lost 2 bases, J lost 4 bases, and 12 bases lay in between. Germline CDR1 and CDR2: MNHEY and SVGAGI. The CDR3 runs to 14 residues. The CDR3 reads CASSYARGSYEQYF. The DNA for the CDR3 is TGTGCCAGCAGTTACGCCAGGGGAAGTTACGAGCAGTACTTC.

This chain uses TRBV13 with TRBJ2-7; D is possibly TRBD1 or TRBD2 (5 bases each). The V end was cut by 5 bases, the J end by 7 bases, with 15 bases between. The germline V gene has CDR1 PRHDT and CDR2 FYEKMQ (reference sequence). The CDR3 covers 13 residues. DNA of the CDR3: TGTGCCAGCAGCACTTGGGACGCCGAGGAGCAGTACTTC. It translates to CASSTWDAEEQYF.

The rearrangement joins TRBV5-8 to TRBJ2-1; D may be TRBD1 (5 bases). Trimming pared 4 bases from V and 10 bases from J, leaving 15 bases between. The CDR3 has 13 residues. CDR1 and CDR2 (germline): SGHTS, YDEGEE. The CDR3 loop is CASSPDSPHEQFF. CDR3 coding DNA: TGTGCCAGCAGCCCTGACAGCCCGCACGAGCAGTTCTTC.

This chain connects TRBV5-1 to TRBJ2-7; 11 bases are a match to TRBD1. The trim removed 4 bases at V and 6 bases at J, leaving 6 bases unmatched. There are 14 residues in the CDR3. CDR1 and CDR2 from the germline V gene are SGHRS and YFSETQ. In DNA, the CDR3 is TGCGCCAGCAGCGCCGGGACAGGGGGTGGCGAGCAGTACTTC. This codes for CASSAGTGGGEQYF.

The chain carries TRBV4-1 and TRBJ2-7, with TRBD2 matching over 10 bases. V shed 1 base, J shed 6 bases, and the junction held 3 bases outside the gene matches. Per germline, CDR1 MGHRA and CDR2 YSYEKL. The length of the CDR3 is 14 residues. The CDR3 loop is CASSQALAGVEQYF. For the CDR3, the DNA is TGCGCCAGCAGCCAAGCTCTAGCGGGAGTCGAGCAGTACTTC.

This clone was seen more than once but under ten times. The chain uses TRBV7-3 and TRBJ1-5; a possible D gene is TRBD1 (6 bases). Germline V CDR1 and CDR2: SGHTA, FQGTGA. Trimming cost V 5 bases and J 3 bases, with 14 bases left between them. This CDR3 comprises 15 residues. The DNA of the CDR3 is TGTGCCAGCAGCGACACAGGGTATTTCAATCAGCCCCAGCATTTT. Translating it yields CASSDTGYFNQPQHF.